A single sample gave rise to the 17 T cell receptor beta chains below, sequenced in a study of T and B cells in COVID-19 patients. Each TRB amplification used roughly 240-550 ng of genomic DNA from blood. TRB rearrangements were amplified by multiplex PCR with BIOMED2 TRB-A/B primers. Each CDR3 protein is one row after TCRdb ran MiXCR on the multiplex PCR reads. Of under 20,000 distinct CDR3 sequences listed, under 30% are singletons. Sample: blood. The receptors were sampled from a human donor who had recovered from COVID-19.

There are many counts of this clonotype. V usage is TRBV5-4 and J usage is TRBJ1-6, with 8 bases aligning to TRBD1. CDR3 length: 15 amino acids. The germline gives CDR1 SGHNT, CDR2 YYREEE (reference sequence). After removal of 4 bases from V and 4 bases from J, the junction contained 4 bases not matched to a gene. This chain's CDR3 is CASSGNRGYNSPLHF. The CDR3 DNA reads TGTGCCAGCAGCGGGAACAGGGGGTATAATTCACCCCTCCACTTT.

There are many counts of this clonotype. V is TRBV18 and J is TRBJ2-7, with D hard to call. CDR1 is KGHSH and CDR2 is LQKENI in the germline V gene. This CDR3 has 12 amino acids. V dropped 5 bases and J dropped 2 bases, with 7 bases sitting between them. DNA for the CDR3: TGTGCCAGCTCAACTGACCCCTACGAGCAGTACTTC. Translating it yields CASSTDPYEQYF.

This clonotype was observed a few times. The chain has TRBV6-5 and TRBJ1-2, with TRBD1 as a possible D gene (6 bases). CDR1 is MNHEY, CDR2 SVGAGI, per germline. This CDR3 contains 13 residues. The germline V and J ends were trimmed by 7 bases and 4 bases, with 13 bases remaining between them. DNA for the CDR3: TGTGCCAGCATCGGGGGGCGCGGCTATGGCTACACCTTC. Translation gives CASIGGRGYGYTF.

This clonotype showed up just a few times. The chain is built from TRBV19 and TRBJ1-2; D gene uncertain. This CDR3 spans 14 amino acids. V lost 6 bases and J lost 2, with 13 bases in between. Germline CDR1 and CDR2: LNHDA and SQIVND (reference sequence). In DNA form, the CDR3 reads TGTGCCAGTAGCCCTGGACCTGTGAACTATGGCTACACCTTC. Residues: CASSPGPVNYGYTF.

The chain joins TRBV12-3 or TRBV12-4 to TRBJ1-1; no reliable D call. This CDR3 contains 12 residues. V lost 2 bases and J 5 bases, leaving 6 bases between the germline ends. CDR3 protein: CASSLWRTEAFF. The CDR3 DNA reads as TGTGCCAGCAGTTTATGGCGGACTGAAGCTTTCTTT.

This clonotype occurred a few times. This chain connects TRBV6-6 to TRBJ2-7, with no clear D. The germline V gene has CDR1 MNHNY and CDR2 SVGAGI (reference sequence). The V gene lost 2 bases and the J gene lost 0 bases, with 8 bases spanning the gap. The CDR3 covers 14 residues. The DNA of the CDR3 is TGTGCCAGCAGTTACACCATGGGCTCCTACGAGCAGTACTTC. The encoded protein is CASSYTMGSYEQYF.

Within the sample, this clonotype is medium-sized. V usage is TRBV19 and J usage is TRBJ2-1; possibly TRBD1 for D (6 bases). Germline-derived CDR1 and CDR2 are LNHDA and SQIVND (reference sequence). Between the trimmed V and J ends, which lost 3 bases and 10 bases, there was a span of 10 bases. The CDR3 length is 12 residues. This chain's CDR3 is CASSISGVEQFF. The CDR3, as DNA: TGTGCCAGTAGTATCTCAGGGGTCGAGCAGTTCTTC.

J is TRBJ2-7 and V is TRBV7-9; possibly TRBD2 for D (7 bases). Germline V gene data show CDR1 as SEHNR and CDR2 as FQNEAQ (reference sequence). Trimming stripped 2 bases from V and 6 bases from J, with 11 bases between. The CDR3 is 13 amino acids. CDR3 nucleotide sequence: TGTGCCAGCAGCTTAATCGGGGGGCTCGAGCAGTACTTC. Translating it yields CASSLIGGLEQYF.

The genes are TRBV6-4 and TRBJ2-4; 15 nucleotides align to TRBD2. V gave up 4 bases and J gave up 6 bases; unmatched junction bases: 4. Germline V CDR1 and CDR2: MRHNA, SNTAGT. This CDR3 is 16 amino acids long. CDR3: CASSGTSGGASNIQYF. The CDR3 DNA sequence: TGTGCCAGCAGTGGGACTAGCGGGGGGGCCTCAAACATTCAGTACTTC.

The J gene is TRBJ2-7, the V gene TRBV6-6; D call uncertain. Trimming took 4 bases from V and 0 from J, leaving 7 bases between them. Germline CDR1 and CDR2: MNHNY and SVGAGI (reference sequence). The CDR3 runs 13 residues. Here the CDR3 reads CASSLIDSYEQYF. Here the CDR3 DNA reads TGTGCCAGCAGTTTAATAGACTCCTACGAGCAGTACTTC.

Only a few counts were recorded for this clonotype. The chain combines TRBV6-5 with TRBJ2-7; possibly TRBD1 for D (6 bases). The germline V gene has CDR1 MNHEY and CDR2 SVGAGI. The CDR3 length is 14 residues. V lost 6 bases to trimming and J lost 0 bases, with 12 bases between them. This CDR3 reads CASSRTASSYEQYF. The CDR3 coding sequence is TGTGCCAGCAGCCGGACAGCTAGCTCCTACGAGCAGTACTTC.

This clonotype was seen at least ten times. The rearrangement links TRBV5-5 to TRBJ2-7; D remains ambiguous. The CDR3 is 13 residues long. Germline V gives CDR1 SGHKS, CDR2 YYEKEE (reference sequence). V was shortened by 0 bases and J by 4 bases, with 8 bases between the two germline ends. In DNA, the CDR3 is TGTGCCAGCAGCTTGGACCTCGGGTACGAGCAGTACTTC. It yields the protein CASSLDLGYEQYF.

This chain uses TRBV7-2 with TRBJ1-2, with 7 bases aligning to TRBD1. The trim removed 4 bases at V and 2 bases at J, leaving 13 bases unmatched. The CDR3 consists of 17 residues. Germline assignment: CDR1 SGHTA and CDR2 FQGNSA. The CDR3: CASSYNHLTGPNYGYTF. DNA for the CDR3: TGTGCCAGCAGCTACAACCATTTGACAGGGCCCAACTATGGCTACACCTTC.

This clonotype occurred a few times. V and J are TRBV5-6 and TRBJ1-4; the D gene is possibly TRBD1 (5 bases). Germline V gene data show CDR1 as SGHDT and CDR2 as YYEEEE. Deletions cut 3 bases from V and 6 bases from J, with 12 bases between. The CDR3 spans 14 residues. The CDR3 is CASSYGGRDEKLFF. Written as DNA, the CDR3 is TGTGCCAGCAGCTATGGGGGGAGGGATGAAAAACTGTTTTTT.

Relative to its sample, this clonotype is medium-sized. V gene TRBV7-2 combines with J gene TRBJ2-7; D gene ambiguous. V lost 1 base, J lost 0 bases, and 4 bases lay in between. The CDR3 has 13 residues. Germline assignment: CDR1 SGHTA and CDR2 FQGNSA. The CDR3 spells CASSLGYSYEQYF. CDR3 bases: TGTGCCAGCAGCTTAGGTTACTCCTACGAGCAGTACTTC.

This clonotype has just a few counts. The gene calls are TRBV12-3 or TRBV12-4 and TRBJ2-5; D unclear. The ends were cut back, 2 bases at V and 5 bases at J, with 12 bases in the middle. The CDR3 is 14 amino acids. The CDR3 reads CASSLYGQWETQYF. Written as DNA, the CDR3 is TGTGCCAGCAGTTTATACGGTCAGTGGGAGACCCAGTACTTC.

This clonotype has a handful of counts. This sequence joins TRBV5-4 and TRBJ2-7; 7 bases are a match to TRBD2. With V trimmed by 4 bases and J by 4 bases, 2 bases remained unmatched. Looked up from germline, CDR1 is SGHNT and CDR2 is YYREEE (reference sequence). The CDR3 covers 12 residues. The CDR3 sequence is CASSGGGYEQYF. CDR3 coding DNA: TGTGCCAGCAGCGGGGGGGGTTACGAGCAGTACTTC.